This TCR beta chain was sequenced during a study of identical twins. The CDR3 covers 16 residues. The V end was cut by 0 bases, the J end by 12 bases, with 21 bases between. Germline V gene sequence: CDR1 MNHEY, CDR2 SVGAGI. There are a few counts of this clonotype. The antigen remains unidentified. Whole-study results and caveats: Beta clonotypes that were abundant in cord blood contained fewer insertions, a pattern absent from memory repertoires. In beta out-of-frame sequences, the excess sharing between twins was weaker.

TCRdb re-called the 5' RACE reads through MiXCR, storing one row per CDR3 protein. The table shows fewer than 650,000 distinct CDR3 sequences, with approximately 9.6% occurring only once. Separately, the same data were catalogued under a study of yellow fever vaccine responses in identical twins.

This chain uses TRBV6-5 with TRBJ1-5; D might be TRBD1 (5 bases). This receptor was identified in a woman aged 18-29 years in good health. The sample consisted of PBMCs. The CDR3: CASSYSLGDPQGNQHF. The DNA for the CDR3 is TGTGCCAGCAGTTACTCTCTCGGGGACCCCCAAGGTAACCAGCATTTT.